This T cell receptor beta chain was retrieved from a study of blood T cell repertoires in COVID-19. Whole-study context: The study drew acute and convalescent COVID-19 samples from the United States, Italy and Spain. PBMCs, B-cell-depleted T cells, or T cells provided the cDNA or gDNA that made up the material.

The CDR3 is 15 amino acids. After removal of 1 base from V and 0 bases from J, the junction contained 2 bases not matched to a gene. Per the germline V gene, CDR1 is SGHDT and CDR2 is YYEEEE. Authors' data handling: Amplifying reference gene primers gave estimates of nucleated cell counts. Clones were sequenced by immunoSEQ multiplex PCR, and TCRdb holds only the in-frame ones, with some missing. V and J calls plus clone size are reproduced from that table; the DNA served to infer D and trimming. Here the sample spans over 100,000 clones, about nine tenths being singletons. Seattle's cohort entered during active infection and was followed longitudinally.

This chain uses TRBV5-6 with TRBJ2-7; 9 bases are shared with TRBD2. The TCR comes from a woman between 50 and 59 years old with COVID-19, enrolled during active disease. Specimen: peripheral blood. The CDR3 sequence: CASSLSGGHSYEQYF. The CDR3 DNA reads as TGTGCCAGCAGCTTGAGCGGGGGGCACTCCTACGAGCAGTACTTC.